The rows below give T cell receptor beta chains drawn from one sample of a study of tumor-infiltrating lymphocytes in primary liver carcinoma. MiXCR was run by TCRdb on the multiplex PCR reads, yielding one entry per CDR3 protein. The table shows approximately 40,000 distinct CDR3 sequences, with about 73% occurring only once. The sample comprised liver tumor tissue from sampling region 2. The receptors were sampled from a man in his forties with primary liver carcinoma and hepatitis B virus infection. Each CDR3 is given with its conserved first and last residue. A D gene is named only where the DNA matches it firmly. Only some rows state a clone size, as once, few, many or a class for expanded clones.

V,D,size,J,DNA,CDR3
TRBV14,TRBD1,-,TRBJ2-1,TGTGCCAGATCCCTGGGACAGGGGACTTCCTACGAGCAGTTCTTC,CARSLGQGTSYEQFF
TRBV29-1,-,-,TRBJ1-1,TGCAGCACCCCCTATTGGGGGCGGACAGAAGCTTTCTTT,CSTPYWGRTEAFF
TRBV11-2,-,-,TRBJ2-5,TGTGCCAGCAGCTTAAGCGGGTGGCAAGAGACCCAGTACTTC,CASSLSGWQETQYF
TRBV30,TRBD1,-,TRBJ2-7,TGTGCCTGGAGTGTAGGACAGGGCGATCAGTATTTC,CAWSVGQGDQYF
TRBV6-6,TRBD2,-,TRBJ2-5,TGTGCCAACAGGGACGGGCTAGCGGGATGGCAAGAGACCCAGTACTTC,CANRDGLAGWQETQYF
TRBV11-2,TRBD2,-,TRBJ2-1,TGTGCCAACAGCTTAGATCGGGAGGGTTACAATGAGCAGCTCTTC,CANSLDREGYNEQLF
TRBV5-6,-,-,TRBJ1-3,TGCGCCAGCAGCTTGGAAGGGTACCCTGGAAACACCATATATTTT,CASSLEGYPGNTIYF
TRBV4-3,-,few,TRBJ2-4,TGCGCCAGCAGCCAAGATGGCCTGGCGAACGTTCATTACTTC,CASSQDGLANVHYF
TRBV29-1,TRBD2,medium-sized,TRBJ2-3,TGCAGCGTCACTCTAGCGGGAGTAACAGATACGCAGTATTTT,CSVTLAGVTDTQYF
TRBV2,-,many,TRBJ2-1,TGTGCCAGCAGGACGGACGCAGCCGATTACAATGAGCAGTTCTTC,CASRTDAADYNEQFF
TRBV29-1,-,-,TRBJ1-1,TGCAGCGTCGGCGCAGGGTGGTGTATGAACACTGGAGCTTTCTTT,CSVGAGWCMNTGAFF
TRBV9,-,-,TRBJ2-7,TGTGCCAGCAAACCCAGACAGGACCCCTACGAGCAGTACTTC,CASKPRQDPYEQYF